This T cell receptor (beta chain) was sequenced in a study of blood T cell repertoires in COVID-19. In the study overall: Samples taken during acute and convalescent COVID-19 were collected in the United States, Italy and Spain.

Seattle patients were enrolled while actively infected and followed longitudinally. Assay: immunoSEQ multiplex PCR; the TCRdb copy retains only in-frame clones and omits some. Here the sample spans around 250,000 clones, over 75% being singletons. From germline, CDR1 is SGHVS and CDR2 FQNEAQ. This CDR3 comprises 14 residues. After removal of 5 bases from V and 4 bases from J, the junction contained 7 bases not matched to a gene. The origin of this receptor is a woman between 65 and 79 years old with COVID-19, enrolled during active disease. Specimen: peripheral blood. The chain couples TRBV7-8 to TRBJ1-1, with 7 nucleotides matching TRBD1. CDR3 DNA sequence: TGTGCCAGCAGCGCAAGAACAGGGGTCACTGAAGCTTTCTTT. It translates to CASSARTGVTEAFF.